This TCR beta chain was captured in a study of blood T cell repertoires in COVID-19. Seattle's enrolled individuals joined amid active infection and were then monitored longitudinally. V trimming: 2 bases; J trimming: 0 bases; junction bases outside the gene matches: 3. The CDR3 loop spans 16 amino acids. Germline CDR1 and CDR2: SGDLS and YYNGEE. Authors' analysis steps: Reference gene primer amplification gave estimated nucleated cell counts. Method: immunoSEQ multiplex PCR; TCRdb's copy keeps in-frame clones and lacks some. V and J calls plus clone size are reproduced from that table; the DNA served to infer D and trimming. The data show roughly 200,000 clones, 75% to 85% seen once.

The chain links TRBV9 to TRBJ1-3; TRBD1 agrees at 9 bases. Sequencing was performed on peripheral blood. The receptor comes from a woman aged 40 to 50 with COVID-19, enrolled during active disease. CDR3 bases: TGTGCCAGCAGCGTCGGACAGGGGCCCTCTGGAAACACCATATATTTT. Amino acids: CASSVGQGPSGNTIYF.